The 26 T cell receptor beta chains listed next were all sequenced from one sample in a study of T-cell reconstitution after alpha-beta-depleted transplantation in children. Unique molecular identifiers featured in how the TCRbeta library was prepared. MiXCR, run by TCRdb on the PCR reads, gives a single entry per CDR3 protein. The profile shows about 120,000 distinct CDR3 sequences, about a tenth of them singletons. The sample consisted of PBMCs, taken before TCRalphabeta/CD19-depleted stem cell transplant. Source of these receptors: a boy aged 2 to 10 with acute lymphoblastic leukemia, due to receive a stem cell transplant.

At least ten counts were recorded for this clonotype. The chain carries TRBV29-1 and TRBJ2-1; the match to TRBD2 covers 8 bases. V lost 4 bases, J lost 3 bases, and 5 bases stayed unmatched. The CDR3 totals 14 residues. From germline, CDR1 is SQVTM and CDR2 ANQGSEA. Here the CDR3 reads CSVAGGLVYNEQFF. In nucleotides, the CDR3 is TGCAGCGTTGCCGGGGGACTAGTCTACAATGAGCAGTTCTTC.

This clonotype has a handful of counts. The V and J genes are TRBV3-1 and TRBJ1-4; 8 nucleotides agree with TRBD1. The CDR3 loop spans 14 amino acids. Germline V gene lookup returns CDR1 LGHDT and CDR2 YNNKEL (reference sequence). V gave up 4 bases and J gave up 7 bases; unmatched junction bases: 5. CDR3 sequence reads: CASSPRQGSEKLFF. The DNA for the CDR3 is TGTGCCAGCAGCCCTCGACAGGGGAGTGAAAAACTGTTTTTT.

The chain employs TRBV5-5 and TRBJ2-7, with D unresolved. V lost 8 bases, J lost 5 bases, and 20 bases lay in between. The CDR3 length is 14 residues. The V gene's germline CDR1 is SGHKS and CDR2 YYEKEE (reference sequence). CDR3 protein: CASTLGLGFNEQYF. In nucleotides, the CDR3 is TGTGCCAGTACCCTAGGGCTCGGGTTCAACGAGCAGTACTTC.

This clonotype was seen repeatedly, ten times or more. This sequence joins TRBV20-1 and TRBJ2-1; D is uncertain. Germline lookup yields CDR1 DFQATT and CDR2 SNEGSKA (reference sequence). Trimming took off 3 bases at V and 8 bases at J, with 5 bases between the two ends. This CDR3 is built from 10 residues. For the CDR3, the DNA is TGCAGTGCTAGTGACCATGAGCAGTTCTTC. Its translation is CSASDHEQFF.

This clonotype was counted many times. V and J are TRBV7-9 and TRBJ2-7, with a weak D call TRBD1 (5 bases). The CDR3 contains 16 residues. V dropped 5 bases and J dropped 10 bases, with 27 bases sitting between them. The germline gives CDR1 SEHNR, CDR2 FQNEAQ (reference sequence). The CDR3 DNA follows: TGTGCCAGCAGCCCAGGAAGTGGGGCCCGCCCTCTTCCCCAGTACTTC. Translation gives CASSPGSGARPLPQYF.

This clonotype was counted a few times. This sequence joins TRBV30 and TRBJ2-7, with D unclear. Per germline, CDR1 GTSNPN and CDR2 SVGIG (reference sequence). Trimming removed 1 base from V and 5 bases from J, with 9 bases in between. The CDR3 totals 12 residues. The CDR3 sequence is CAWSEVIHEQYF. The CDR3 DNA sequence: TGTGCCTGGAGTGAAGTGATCCACGAGCAGTACTTC.

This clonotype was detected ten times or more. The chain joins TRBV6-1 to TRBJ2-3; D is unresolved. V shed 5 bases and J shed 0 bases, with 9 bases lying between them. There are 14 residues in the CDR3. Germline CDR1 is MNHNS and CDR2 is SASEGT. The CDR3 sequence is CASSRLTSTDTQYF. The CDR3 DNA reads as TGTGCCAGCAGTAGACTGACTAGCACAGATACGCAGTATTTT.

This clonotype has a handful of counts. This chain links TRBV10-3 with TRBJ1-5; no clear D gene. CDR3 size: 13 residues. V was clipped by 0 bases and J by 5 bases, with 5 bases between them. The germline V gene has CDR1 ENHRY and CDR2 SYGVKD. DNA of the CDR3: TGTGCCATCAGTGAGTCAACAGATCAGCCCCAGCATTTT. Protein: CAISESTDQPQHF.

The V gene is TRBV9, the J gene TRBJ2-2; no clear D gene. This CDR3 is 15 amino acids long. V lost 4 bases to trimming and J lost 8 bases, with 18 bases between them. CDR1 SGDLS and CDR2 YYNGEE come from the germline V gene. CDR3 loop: CASSLRSDGLGELFF. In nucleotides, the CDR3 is TGTGCCAGCAGCCTCCGGTCGGACGGGTTGGGGGAGCTGTTTTTT.

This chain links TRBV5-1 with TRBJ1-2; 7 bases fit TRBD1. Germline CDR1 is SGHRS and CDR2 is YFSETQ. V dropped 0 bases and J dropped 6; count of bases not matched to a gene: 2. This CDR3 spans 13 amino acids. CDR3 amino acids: CASSLGQGNGYTF. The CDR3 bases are TGCGCCAGCAGCTTGGGACAGGGCAATGGCTACACCTTC.

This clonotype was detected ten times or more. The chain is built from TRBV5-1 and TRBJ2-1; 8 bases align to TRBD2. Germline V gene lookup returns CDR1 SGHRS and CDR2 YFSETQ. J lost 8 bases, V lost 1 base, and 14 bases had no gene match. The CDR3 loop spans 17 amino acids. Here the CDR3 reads CASSLLPPSGSGHEQFF. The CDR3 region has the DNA TGCGCCAGCAGCTTGTTGCCCCCGAGCGGGAGTGGGCATGAGCAGTTCTTC.

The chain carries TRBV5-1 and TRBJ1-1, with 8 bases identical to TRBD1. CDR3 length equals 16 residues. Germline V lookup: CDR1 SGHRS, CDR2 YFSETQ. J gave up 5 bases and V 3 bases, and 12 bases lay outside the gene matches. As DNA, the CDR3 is TGCGCCAGCAGCTGGACCGGACAGGGAGTGAGGACTGAAGCTTTCTTT. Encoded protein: CASSWTGQGVRTEAFF.

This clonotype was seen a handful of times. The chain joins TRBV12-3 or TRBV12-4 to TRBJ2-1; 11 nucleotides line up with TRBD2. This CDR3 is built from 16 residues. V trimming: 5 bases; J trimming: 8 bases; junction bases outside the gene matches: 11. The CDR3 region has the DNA TGTGCCAGCAGTCCCCTAACTAGCGGGAGTGCGTATGAGCAGTTCTTC. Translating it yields CASSPLTSGSAYEQFF.

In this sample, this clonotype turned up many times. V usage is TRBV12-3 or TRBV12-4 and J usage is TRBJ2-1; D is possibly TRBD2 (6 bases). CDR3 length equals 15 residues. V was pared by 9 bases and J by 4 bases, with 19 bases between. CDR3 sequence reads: CASHRGGKRYNEQFF. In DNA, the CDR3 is TGTGCCAGTCATAGGGGCGGGAAGCGGTACAATGAGCAGTTCTTC.

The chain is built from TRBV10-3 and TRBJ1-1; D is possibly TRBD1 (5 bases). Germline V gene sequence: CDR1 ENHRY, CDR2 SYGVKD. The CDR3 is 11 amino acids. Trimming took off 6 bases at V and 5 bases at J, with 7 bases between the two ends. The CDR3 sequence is CAIREGTEAFF. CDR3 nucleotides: TGTGCCATCAGGGAGGGGACTGAAGCTTTCTTT.

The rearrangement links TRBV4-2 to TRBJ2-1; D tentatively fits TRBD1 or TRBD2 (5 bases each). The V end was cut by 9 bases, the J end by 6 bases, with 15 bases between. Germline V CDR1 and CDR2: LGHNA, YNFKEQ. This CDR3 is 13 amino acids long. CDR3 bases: TGTGCCAGGAGCTCGGGGCTGCCCAATGAGCAGTTCTTC. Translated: CARSSGLPNEQFF.

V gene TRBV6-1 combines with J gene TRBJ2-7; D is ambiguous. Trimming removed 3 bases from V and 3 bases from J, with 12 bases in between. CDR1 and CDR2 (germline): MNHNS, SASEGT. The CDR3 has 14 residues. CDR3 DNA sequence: TGTGCCAGCAGTGAGCCGGGTAGAGGCTACGAGCAGTACTTC. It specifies CASSEPGRGYEQYF.

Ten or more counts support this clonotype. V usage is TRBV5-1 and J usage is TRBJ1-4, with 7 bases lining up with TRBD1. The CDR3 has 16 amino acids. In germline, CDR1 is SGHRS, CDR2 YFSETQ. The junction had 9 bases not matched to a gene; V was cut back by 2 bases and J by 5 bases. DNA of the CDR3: TGCGCCAGCAGCTTTGACAGGGTTGGAGAAAATGAAAAACTGTTTTTT. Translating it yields CASSFDRVGENEKLFF. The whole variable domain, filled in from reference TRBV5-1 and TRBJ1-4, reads KAGVTQTPRYLIKTRGQQVTLSCSPISGHRSVSWYQQTPGQGLQFLFEYFSETQRNKGNFPGRFSGRQFSNSRSEMNVSTLELGDSALYLCASSFDRVGENEKLFFGSGTQLSVL.

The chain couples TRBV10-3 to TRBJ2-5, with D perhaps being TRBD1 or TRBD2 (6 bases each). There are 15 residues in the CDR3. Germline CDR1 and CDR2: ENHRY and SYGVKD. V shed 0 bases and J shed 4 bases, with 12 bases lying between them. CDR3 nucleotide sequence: TGTGCCATCAGTGAGTCGGCACAGGGAGGAGAGACCCAGTACTTC. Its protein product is CAISESAQGGETQYF.

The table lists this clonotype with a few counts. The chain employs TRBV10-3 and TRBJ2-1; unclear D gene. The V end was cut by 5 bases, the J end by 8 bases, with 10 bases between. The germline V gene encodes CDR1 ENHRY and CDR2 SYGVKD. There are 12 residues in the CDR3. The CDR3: CAISQLDHEQFF. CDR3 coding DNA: TGTGCCATCAGTCAACTGGATCATGAGCAGTTCTTC.

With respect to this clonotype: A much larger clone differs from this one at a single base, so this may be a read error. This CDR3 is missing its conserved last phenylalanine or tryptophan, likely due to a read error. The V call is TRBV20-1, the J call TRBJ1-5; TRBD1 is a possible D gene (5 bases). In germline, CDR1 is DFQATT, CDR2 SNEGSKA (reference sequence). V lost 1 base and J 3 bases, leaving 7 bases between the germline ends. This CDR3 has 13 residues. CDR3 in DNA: TGCAGTGCTAGAGGACAGCTCAATCAGCCCCAGCATTAT. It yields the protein CSARGQLNQPQHY.

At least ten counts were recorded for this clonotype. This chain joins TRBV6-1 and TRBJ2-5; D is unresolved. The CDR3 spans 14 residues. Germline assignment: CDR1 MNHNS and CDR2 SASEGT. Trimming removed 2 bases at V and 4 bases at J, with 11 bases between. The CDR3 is CASSESIGGETQYF. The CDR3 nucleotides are TGTGCCAGCAGTGAAAGTATAGGCGGAGAGACCCAGTACTTC.

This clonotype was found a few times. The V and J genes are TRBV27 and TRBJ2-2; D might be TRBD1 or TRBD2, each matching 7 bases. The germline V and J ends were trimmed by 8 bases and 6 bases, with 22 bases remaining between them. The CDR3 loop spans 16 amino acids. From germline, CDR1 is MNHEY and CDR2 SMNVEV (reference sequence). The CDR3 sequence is CASCDRVLAAAGELFF. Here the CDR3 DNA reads TGTGCCAGCTGCGACAGGGTGCTAGCGGCGGCCGGGGAGCTGTTTTTT.

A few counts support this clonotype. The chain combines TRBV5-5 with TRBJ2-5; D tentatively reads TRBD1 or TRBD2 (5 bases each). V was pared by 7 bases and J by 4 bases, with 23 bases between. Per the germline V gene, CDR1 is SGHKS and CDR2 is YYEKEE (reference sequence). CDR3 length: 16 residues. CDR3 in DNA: TGTGCCAGCCGCTCTGCCGGCCCGAGGGGTGGAGAGACCCAGTACTTC. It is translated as CASRSAGPRGGETQYF.

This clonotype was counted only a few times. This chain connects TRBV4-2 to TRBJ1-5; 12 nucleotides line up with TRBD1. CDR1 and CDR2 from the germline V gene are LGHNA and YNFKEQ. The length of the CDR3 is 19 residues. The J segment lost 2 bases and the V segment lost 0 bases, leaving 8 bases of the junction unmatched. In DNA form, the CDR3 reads TGTGCCAGCAGCCAAGATTCTGCGGGACAGGGGGCGGGCAATCAGCCCCAGCATTTT. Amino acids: CASSQDSAGQGAGNQPQHF.

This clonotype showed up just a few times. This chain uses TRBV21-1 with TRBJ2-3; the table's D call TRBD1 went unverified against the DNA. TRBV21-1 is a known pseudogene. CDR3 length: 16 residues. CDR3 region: CASSKVAGVYTDTQYF. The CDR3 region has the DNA TGTGCCAGCAGCAAAGTGGCAGGGGTCTACACAGATACGCAGTATTTT.